This TCR beta chain was sequenced during a study of control samples from healthy donors and cancer patients. Sequencing was performed with immunoSEQ multiplex PCR; in TCRdb, only in-frame clones are kept and a portion is missing. The profile covers some 65,000 clones, with 84% appearing a single time and about 3.1% taken by the ten largest. Looked up from germline, CDR1 is SGHRS and CDR2 is YFSETQ. V dropped 4 bases and J dropped 3 bases, with 14 bases sitting between them. This CDR3 has 14 residues. The sequence was obtained from a woman aged 50 to 65 with lung cancer. The chain recombines TRBV5-1 with TRBJ2-7; D possibly corresponds to TRBD1 (6 bases). The sample consisted of PBMCs. The CDR3: CASSPTQGRYEQYF. The CDR3 DNA follows: TGCGCCAGCAGCCCAACCCAGGGGCGCTACGAGCAGTACTTC.